This T cell receptor (beta chain) was recovered during a study of cytotoxic CD8 clonotypes in ibrutinib-treated CLL. This clone was detected ten times or more. Antigen: not known. Study results and limitations: Once treatment began, public clonotypes, which were uncommon, contracted or stayed stable.

TCRdb's copy holds only in-frame clones and misses some; the assay was immunoSEQ multiplex PCR. The sample carries roughly 150,000 clones, 70% to 85% recorded once. Germline V gene sequence: CDR1 MNHNY, CDR2 SVGAGI (reference sequence). Trimming removed 7 bases from V and 7 bases from J; junction bases left unmatched: 17. CDR3 length equals 16 residues. This sample comprised PBMCs, obtained after 24 months of ibrutinib treatment. This receptor was obtained from a human donor with chronic lymphocytic leukemia. The J gene is TRBJ1-1, the V gene TRBV6-6, with 8 bases lining up with TRBD1. The CDR3 is CASTRDRWLTPGEAFF. Written as DNA, the CDR3 is TGTGCCAGCACCCGGGACAGGTGGCTAACACCCGGTGAAGCTTTCTTT.